What follows are 27 T cell receptor beta chains derived from one specimen sequenced in a study of blood T cells in healthy people across ages. Then a second PCR, running roughly 7 to 11 cycles, was carried out with a sample-barcoded 5' primer and a J-beta primer mix. TCRdb re-called the 5' RACE reads with MiXCR, one entry per CDR3 protein. The sample contains fewer than 1.5 million distinct CDR3 sequences, 40% to 50% of which appear only once. Sequences were obtained from blood. The receptors shown here come from a woman aged 18-29 years in good health.

The CDR3 DNA reads TGTGCCATCAGTGCCCGAGGACCCACTGATGTCGAGCAGTACTTC. Amino acid sequence: CAISARGPTDVEQYF. The V call is TRBV10-3, the J call TRBJ2-7; no definite D call. Germline CDR1 and CDR2: ENHRY and SYGVKD. The length of the CDR3 is 15 residues. The V gene lost 4 bases and the J gene lost 6 bases, with 19 bases spanning the gap.

The chain has TRBV12-3 or TRBV12-4 and TRBJ1-3; D gene uncertain. This CDR3 spans 14 amino acids. The V and J ends lost 6 bases and 2 bases respectively, with 11 bases between them. The CDR3 nucleotides read TGTGCCAGCAGCCCCCGGGCAGCTGGAAACACCATATATTTT. Translated, it gives CASSPRAAGNTIYF.

The rearrangement links TRBV7-9 to TRBJ1-2, with D maybe TRBD1 (6 bases). Germline V gene data show CDR1 as SEHNR and CDR2 as FQNEAQ (reference sequence). V was trimmed by 2 bases and J by 4 bases, leaving 8 bases between them. The CDR3 sequence is 13 residues long. The CDR3 reads CASSLQGFYGYTF. The CDR3 DNA reads as TGTGCCAGCAGCTTACAGGGGTTCTATGGCTACACCTTC.

Only one count was recorded for this clonotype. The chain recombines TRBV20-1 with TRBJ2-1; 13 nucleotides line up with TRBD2. Matching the DNA end better, TRBJ2-7 makes the J call doubtful. Per germline, CDR1 DFQATT and CDR2 SNEGSKA (reference sequence). The CDR3 is 16 amino acids. For the CDR3, the DNA is TGCAGTGCTAGAGAGGGACTAGCGGGGAACTACAATGAGCAGTACTTC. It translates to CSAREGLAGNYNEQYF.

The rearrangement links TRBV20-1 to TRBJ1-5; a weak D match, TRBD1 (6 bases). Germline V gene sequence: CDR1 DFQATT, CDR2 SNEGSKA (reference sequence). V was pared by 0 bases and J by 4 bases, with 16 bases between. CDR3 size: 16 residues. The CDR3 DNA reads TGCAGTGCTAGAGATCGAGTCAGGGGCGTTAATCAGCCCCAGCATTTT. This sequence encodes CSARDRVRGVNQPQHF.

The chain uses TRBV6-2 or TRBV6-3 and TRBJ1-2; D unresolved. The germline V and J ends were trimmed by 6 bases and 4 bases, with 12 bases remaining between them. Germline CDR1 and CDR2: MNHEY and SVGEGT. This CDR3 contains 13 residues. CDR3 coding DNA: TGTGCCAGCAGAACCGGGAACCCCTATGGCTACACCTTC. This encodes CASRTGNPYGYTF.

The V gene is TRBV9, the J gene TRBJ2-2, with D possibly matching TRBD2 (6 bases). V was pared by 4 bases and J by 4 bases, with 14 bases between. Germline assignment: CDR1 SGDLS and CDR2 YYNGEE. This CDR3 is 15 amino acids long. In DNA form, the CDR3 reads TGTGCCAGCAGCCGCGCGGGGATGATCACCGGGGAGCTGTTTTTT. Encoded protein: CASSRAGMITGELFF.

This clonotype was seen a handful of times. The chain carries TRBV6-5 and TRBJ2-7; 8 nucleotides align to TRBD1. Germline loops: CDR1 MNHEY, CDR2 SVGAGI. The CDR3 totals 14 residues. J lost 11 bases, V lost 6 bases, and 15 bases had no gene match. CDR3 region: CASSPRVTRDRKYF. CDR3 DNA: TGTGCCAGCAGCCCAAGGGTCACGCGGGACAGGAAGTACTTC.

In its sample, this clonotype was seen a few times. The genes are TRBV20-1 and TRBJ2-5; the D gene is possibly TRBD1 (6 bases). The germline V gene encodes CDR1 DFQATT and CDR2 SNEGSKA (reference sequence). V lost 6 bases to trimming and J lost 1 base, with 12 bases between them. CDR3 length: 13 amino acids. Here the CDR3 DNA reads TGCAGTGCAGATTACAGGGCCCAAGAGACCCAGTACTTC. Its translation: CSADYRAQETQYF.

The CDR3 DNA follows: TGTGCCAGCAGTTACGGTCGGACAGACTATGGCTACACCTTC. This translates into CASSYGRTDYGYTF. The chain couples TRBV6-5 to TRBJ1-2; perhaps TRBD1 as D (6 bases). The CDR3 runs to 14 residues. The V gene lost 2 bases and the J gene lost 3 bases, with 10 bases spanning the gap. CDR1 is MNHEY, CDR2 SVGAGI, per germline.

The rearrangement joins TRBV4-1 to TRBJ2-7; TRBD1 or TRBD2 may be the D gene (5 bases each). Germline CDR1 MGHRA, CDR2 YSYEKL. The V gene lost 0 bases and the J gene lost 2 bases, with 14 bases spanning the gap. CDR3 length equals 16 residues. This CDR3 reads CASSQDPPGTAYEQYF. The CDR3 DNA is TGCGCCAGCAGCCAAGACCCCCCTGGGACGGCCTACGAGCAGTACTTC.

The chain joins TRBV12-3 or TRBV12-4 to TRBJ2-2; a weak D match, TRBD2 (5 bases). The length of the CDR3 is 16 residues. The V gene lost 4 bases and the J gene lost 0 bases, with 12 bases spanning the gap. Written as DNA, the CDR3 is TGTGCCAGCAGTTCTTGGACTGGTTCGAACACCGGGGAGCTGTTTTTT. Translated: CASSSWTGSNTGELFF.

The V and J genes are TRBV7-2 and TRBJ1-5; 8 nucleotides match TRBD1. The germline gives CDR1 SGHTA, CDR2 FQGNSA. The CDR3 contains 17 residues. J was trimmed by 6 bases and V by 5 bases; bases with no gene match: 15. As DNA, the CDR3 is TGTGCCAGCAGCCCTAGGACGGCGGGACAGGTGCCTCAGCCCCAGCATTTT. Protein: CASSPRTAGQVPQPQHF.

There are a few counts of this clonotype. V usage is TRBV2 and J usage is TRBJ2-3; 11 positions match TRBD2. This CDR3 comprises 15 residues. Germline V CDR1 and CDR2: SNHLY, FYNNEI. The V segment lost 1 base and the J segment 6 bases; nucleotides outside the gene matches: 3. CDR3 protein: CASSEGPSGRDTQYF. In DNA, the CDR3 is TGTGCCAGCAGTGAAGGGCCTAGCGGGAGGGATACGCAGTATTTT.

The table lists this clonotype with a few counts. The chain employs TRBV12-3 or TRBV12-4 and TRBJ2-7, with TRBD2 matching over 8 bases. CDR3 length equals 17 residues. After removal of 2 bases from V and 0 bases from J, the junction contained 9 bases not matched to a gene. The CDR3: CASSLTAGAPSSYEQYF. The CDR3 DNA follows: TGTGCCAGCAGTTTAACAGCGGGGGCCCCGAGCTCCTACGAGCAGTACTTC.

The J gene is TRBJ2-7, the V gene TRBV4-2, with 11 bases identical to TRBD2. CDR3 size: 15 residues. The V gene's germline CDR1 is LGHNA and CDR2 YNFKEQ. Trimming took 3 bases from V and 2 from J; bases not matched to a gene: 3. CDR3 sequence reads: CASSQLAGGAYEQYF. The CDR3 DNA is TGTGCCAGCAGCCAGCTAGCGGGAGGTGCCTACGAGCAGTACTTC.

CDR3 protein: CASTPWGGSHEQYF. The CDR3, as DNA: TGTGCCAGCACACCTTGGGGCGGGAGCCACGAGCAGTACTTC. V usage is TRBV27 and J usage is TRBJ2-5; 7 positions match TRBD2. The end of the DNA aligns better with TRBJ2-7, so the J call may be wrong. The CDR3 loop spans 14 amino acids. Germline assignment: CDR1 MNHEY and CDR2 SMNVEV (reference sequence).

This clonotype occurred a few times. This rearrangement joins TRBV7-2 to TRBJ2-5; 9 bases are shared with TRBD2. Germline values: CDR1 SGHTA, CDR2 FQGNSA. V shed 5 bases and J 13 bases; nucleotides not matched to a gene: 11. This CDR3 has 13 residues. CDR3: CASSAVLAGEPYF. The CDR3 nucleotides read TGTGCCAGCAGCGCCGTTTTAGCGGGGGAACCGTACTTC.

The gene calls are TRBV29-1 and TRBJ2-1; 8 bases are a match to TRBD2. The J call may be wrong; the DNA end is better matched by TRBJ2-7. The germline V gene encodes CDR1 SQVTM and CDR2 ANQGSEA. The CDR3 is 16 residues long. The CDR3 DNA sequence: TGCAGCGTTGAAGGAATCAGCGGGAGCTCCTACAATGAGCAGTACTTC. Its translation is CSVEGISGSSYNEQYF.

The chain recombines TRBV12-3 or TRBV12-4 with TRBJ2-1; D is uncertain. Trimming shortened V by 3 bases and J by 0 bases, and 12 bases separated the two germline ends. The CDR3 totals 16 residues. DNA of the CDR3: TGTGCCAGCAGTTTGGTCATTTTTAGCTCCTACAATGAGCAGTTCTTC. Encoded protein: CASSLVIFSSYNEQFF.

This clonotype appeared many times. The J gene is TRBJ2-7, the V gene TRBV29-1, with TRBD1 as a possible D gene (6 bases). V lost 3 bases, J lost 5 bases, and 11 bases lay in between. CDR1 SQVTM and CDR2 ANQGSEA come from the germline V gene. The CDR3 totals 12 residues. The CDR3, as DNA: TGCAGCGTTGACACAGGGATCCACGAGCAGTACTTC. Protein: CSVDTGIHEQYF.

This clonotype came up a few times. This chain joins TRBV27 and TRBJ1-2, with a weak D call TRBD1 (6 bases). Per germline, CDR1 MNHEY and CDR2 SMNVEV (reference sequence). CDR3 length: 15 residues. Trimming shortened V by 0 bases and J by 1 base, and 9 bases separated the two germline ends. CDR3 region: CASSLSGGLNYGYTF. DNA for the CDR3: TGTGCCAGCAGTTTATCGGGGGGCCTTAACTATGGCTACACCTTC.

There are a few counts of this clonotype. The chain carries TRBV4-1 and TRBJ1-2; D ambiguous. Germline CDR1 and CDR2: MGHRA and YSYEKL. CDR3 length: 13 amino acids. The ends were cut back, 1 base at V and 6 bases at J, with 9 bases in the middle. CDR3 nucleotide sequence: TGCGCCAGCAGCCAAGTCGCCGCTGATGGCTACACCTTC. This codes for CASSQVAADGYTF.

This clonotype was observed a handful of times. The CDR3: CATSEAPGKETQYF. DNA for the CDR3: TGTGCCACCAGTGAAGCCCCAGGGAAAGAGACCCAGTACTTC. V gene TRBV24-1 combines with J gene TRBJ2-5, with D possibly matching TRBD1 (5 bases). CDR1 is KGHDR and CDR2 is SFDVKD in the germline V gene. Deletions cut 4 bases from V and 3 bases from J, with 11 bases between. The CDR3 is made up of 14 amino acids.

This clonotype was recorded a few times. The chain employs TRBV7-2 and TRBJ2-7; D may match TRBD1 or TRBD2 (5 bases each). Trimming pared 1 base from V and 7 bases from J, leaving 11 bases between. The V gene's germline CDR1 is SGHTA and CDR2 FQGNSA. The CDR3 has 13 residues. For the CDR3, the DNA is TGTGCCAGCAGCTTAGGGGGGAAGGGGGAGCAGTACTTC. Translating it yields CASSLGGKGEQYF.

The chain combines TRBV7-2 with TRBJ2-1; 9 nucleotides match TRBD2. Trimming removed 0 bases from V and 4 bases from J; junction bases left unmatched: 4. The CDR3 totals 16 residues. CDR1 and CDR2 (germline): SGHTA, FQGNSA. CDR3 protein: CASSLAAGGFYNEQFF. CDR3 nucleotide sequence: TGTGCCAGCAGCTTAGCAGCGGGAGGATTTTACAATGAGCAGTTCTTC. Using reference TRBV7-2 and TRBJ2-1 for the parts outside the CDR3, the full variable domain is GAGVSQSPSNKVTEKGKDVELRCDPISGHTALYWYRQSLGQGLEFLIYFQGNSAPDKSGLPSDRFSAERTGGSVSTLTIQRTQQEDSAVYLCASSLAAGGFYNEQFFGPGTRLTVL.

The J gene is TRBJ2-7, the V gene TRBV4-1; 8 bases match TRBD1. CDR1 and CDR2 from the germline V gene are MGHRA and YSYEKL. The CDR3 length is 16 residues. V lost 0 bases, J lost 5 bases, and 9 bases stayed unmatched. As DNA, the CDR3 is TGCGCCAGCAGCCAAGAGGCGACAGGGGTATCAGACGAGCAGTACTTC. It yields the protein CASSQEATGVSDEQYF.